This TCR beta chain derives from a study of Tregs in tolerant kidney transplant recipients. Study-wide results and limits: In tolerant patients, donor-specific Tregs outgrew total Tregs, suggesting antigen-driven expansion. This study did not directly address biological reproducibility.

Sequenced by immunoSEQ multiplex PCR; TCRdb stores in-frame clones only, minus some. Altogether 65,000 or so clones are present, about 90% being singletons, with the ten largest covering 3.8%. As to this clone: Antigen: not known.

Mixed chimerism was transient after nonmyeloablative marrow transplants from related graft donors. The CDR3 is 14 residues long. V was shortened by 3 bases and J by 5 bases, with 13 bases between the two germline ends. CDR1 is MNHNS and CDR2 is SASEGT in the germline V gene. This TCR was sampled from a human patient who received a combined kidney and bone marrow transplant. Some of these T cells may belong to the graft donor. This sample comprised CD4+ T cells from blood (PBMCs), obtained 6 months after the transplant. The chain couples TRBV6-1 to TRBJ1-2; perhaps TRBD1 as D (5 bases). For the CDR3, the DNA is TGTGCCAGCAGTGAGATGACAGTTGTGTATGGCTACACCTTC. It encodes CASSEMTVVYGYTF.